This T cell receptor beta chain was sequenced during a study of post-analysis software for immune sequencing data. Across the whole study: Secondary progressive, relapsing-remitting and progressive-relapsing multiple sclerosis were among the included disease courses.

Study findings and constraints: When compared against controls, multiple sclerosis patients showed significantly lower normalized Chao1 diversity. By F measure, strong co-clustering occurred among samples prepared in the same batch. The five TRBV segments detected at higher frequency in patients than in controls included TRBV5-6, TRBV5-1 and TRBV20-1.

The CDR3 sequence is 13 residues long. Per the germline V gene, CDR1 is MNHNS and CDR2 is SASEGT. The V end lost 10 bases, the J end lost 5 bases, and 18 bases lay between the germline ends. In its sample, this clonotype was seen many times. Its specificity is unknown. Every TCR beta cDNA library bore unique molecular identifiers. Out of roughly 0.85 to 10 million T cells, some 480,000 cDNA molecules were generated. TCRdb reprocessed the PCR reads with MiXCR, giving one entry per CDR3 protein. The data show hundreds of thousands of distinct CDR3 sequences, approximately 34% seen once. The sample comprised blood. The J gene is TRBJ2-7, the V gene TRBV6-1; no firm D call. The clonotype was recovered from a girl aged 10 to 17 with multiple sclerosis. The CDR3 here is CATAESAFHEQYF. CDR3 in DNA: TGTGCCACCGCGGAGTCGGCCTTCCACGAGCAGTACTTC.